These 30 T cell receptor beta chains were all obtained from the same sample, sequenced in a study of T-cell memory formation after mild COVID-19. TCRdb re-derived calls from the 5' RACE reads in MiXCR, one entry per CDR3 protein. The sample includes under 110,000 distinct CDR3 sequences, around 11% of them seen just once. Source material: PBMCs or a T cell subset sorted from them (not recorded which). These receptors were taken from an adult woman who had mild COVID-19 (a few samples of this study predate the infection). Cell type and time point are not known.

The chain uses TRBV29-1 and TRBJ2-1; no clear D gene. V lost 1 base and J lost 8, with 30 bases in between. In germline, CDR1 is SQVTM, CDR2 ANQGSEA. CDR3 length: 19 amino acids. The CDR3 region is CSVEGSLASLATLGDEQFF. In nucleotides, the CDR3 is TGCAGCGTTGAAGGTTCGTTAGCTTCCCTTGCTACACTCGGCGATGAGCAGTTCTTC.

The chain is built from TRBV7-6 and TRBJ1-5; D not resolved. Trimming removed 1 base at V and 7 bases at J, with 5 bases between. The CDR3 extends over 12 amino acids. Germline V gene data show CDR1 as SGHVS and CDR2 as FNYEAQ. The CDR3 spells CASSLVGQPQHF. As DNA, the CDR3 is TGTGCCAGCAGCTTAGTGGGCCAGCCCCAGCATTTT.

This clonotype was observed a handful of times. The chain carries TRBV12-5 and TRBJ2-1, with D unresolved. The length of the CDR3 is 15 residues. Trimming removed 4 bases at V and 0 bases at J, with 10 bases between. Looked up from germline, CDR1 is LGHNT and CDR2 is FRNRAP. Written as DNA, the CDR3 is TGTGCTAGTGGTTCTGCAGTGGGCTCCTACAATGAGCAGTTCTTC. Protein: CASGSAVGSYNEQFF. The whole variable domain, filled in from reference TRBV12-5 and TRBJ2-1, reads DARVTQTPRHKVTEMGQEVTMRCQPILGHNTVFWYRQTMMQGLELLAYFRNRAPLDDSGMPKDRFSAEMPDATLATLKIQPSEPRDSAVYFCASGSAVGSYNEQFFGPGTRLTVL.

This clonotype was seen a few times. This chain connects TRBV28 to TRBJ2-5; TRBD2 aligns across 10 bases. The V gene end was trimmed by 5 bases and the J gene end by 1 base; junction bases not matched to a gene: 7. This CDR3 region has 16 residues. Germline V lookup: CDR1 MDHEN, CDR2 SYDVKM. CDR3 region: CASSPGLAEFQETQYF. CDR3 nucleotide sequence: TGTGCCAGCAGTCCCGGACTAGCGGAGTTCCAAGAGACCCAGTACTTC.

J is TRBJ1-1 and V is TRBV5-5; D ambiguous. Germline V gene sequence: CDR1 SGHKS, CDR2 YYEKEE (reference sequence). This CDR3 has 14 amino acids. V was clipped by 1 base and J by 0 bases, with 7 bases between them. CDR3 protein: CASSLNKLNTEAFF. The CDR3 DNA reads TGTGCCAGCAGCTTGAACAAATTGAACACTGAAGCTTTCTTT.

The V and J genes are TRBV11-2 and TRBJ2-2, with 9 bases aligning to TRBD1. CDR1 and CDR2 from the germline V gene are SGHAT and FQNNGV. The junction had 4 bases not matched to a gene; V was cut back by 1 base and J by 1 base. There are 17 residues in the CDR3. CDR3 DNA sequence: TGTGCCAGCAGCTTAGGGCCGGGACAGGGGAACACCGGGGAGCTGTTTTTT. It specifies CASSLGPGQGNTGELFF.

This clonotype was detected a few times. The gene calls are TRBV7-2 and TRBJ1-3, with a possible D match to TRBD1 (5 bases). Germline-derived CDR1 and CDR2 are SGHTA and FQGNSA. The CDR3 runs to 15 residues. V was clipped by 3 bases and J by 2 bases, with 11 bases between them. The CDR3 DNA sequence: TGTGCCAGCAGCTTGGCAGGGACCGCTGGAAACACCATATATTTT. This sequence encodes CASSLAGTAGNTIYF.

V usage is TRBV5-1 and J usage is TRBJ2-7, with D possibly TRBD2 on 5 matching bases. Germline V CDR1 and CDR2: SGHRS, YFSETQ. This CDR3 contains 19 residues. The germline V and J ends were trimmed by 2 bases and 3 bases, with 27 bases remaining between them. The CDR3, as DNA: TGCGCCAGCAGCTTTAGTCTCTCTACTCACGGGGATGACCGCTACGAGCAGTACTTC. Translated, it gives CASSFSLSTHGDDRYEQYF.

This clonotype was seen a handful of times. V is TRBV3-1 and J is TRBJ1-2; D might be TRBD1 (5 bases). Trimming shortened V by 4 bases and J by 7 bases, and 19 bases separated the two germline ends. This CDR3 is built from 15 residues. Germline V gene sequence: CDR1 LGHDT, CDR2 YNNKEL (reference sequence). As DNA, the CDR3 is TGTGCCAGCAGCCCCGGACAATTGATGCCCCCTGGCTACACCTTC. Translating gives CASSPGQLMPPGYTF.

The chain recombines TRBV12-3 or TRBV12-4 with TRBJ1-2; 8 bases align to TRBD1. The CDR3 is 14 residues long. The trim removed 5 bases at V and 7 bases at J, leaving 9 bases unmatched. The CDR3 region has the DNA TGTGCCAGCAGTGCATGGGACAGGACTCCTGGCTACACCTTC. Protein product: CASSAWDRTPGYTF.

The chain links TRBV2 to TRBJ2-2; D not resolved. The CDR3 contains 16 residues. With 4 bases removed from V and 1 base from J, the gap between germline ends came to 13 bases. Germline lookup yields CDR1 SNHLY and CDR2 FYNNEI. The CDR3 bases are TGTGCCAGCAGTGGTCCCCTCCAGATGAACACCGGGGAGCTGTTTTTT. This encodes CASSGPLQMNTGELFF.

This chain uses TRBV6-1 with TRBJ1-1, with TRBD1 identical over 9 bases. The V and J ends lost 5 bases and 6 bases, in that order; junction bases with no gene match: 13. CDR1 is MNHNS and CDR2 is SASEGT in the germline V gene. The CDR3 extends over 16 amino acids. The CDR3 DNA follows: TGTGCCAGCAGTCAGCCCGGGGGACAGGGTTATTCTGAAGCTTTCTTT. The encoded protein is CASSQPGGQGYSEAFF.

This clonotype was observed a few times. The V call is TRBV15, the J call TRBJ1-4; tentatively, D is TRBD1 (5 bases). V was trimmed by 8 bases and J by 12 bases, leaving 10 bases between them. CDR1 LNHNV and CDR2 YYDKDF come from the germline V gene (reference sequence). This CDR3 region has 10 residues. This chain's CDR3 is CATGQGELFF. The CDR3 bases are TGTGCCACCGGTCAGGGAGAACTGTTTTTT.

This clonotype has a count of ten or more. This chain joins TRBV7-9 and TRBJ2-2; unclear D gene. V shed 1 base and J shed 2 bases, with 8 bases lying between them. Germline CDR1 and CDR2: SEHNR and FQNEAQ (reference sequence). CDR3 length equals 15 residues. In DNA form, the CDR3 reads TGTGCCAGCAGCTTAGTAGCACCTAACACCGGGGAGCTGTTTTTT. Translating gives CASSLVAPNTGELFF.

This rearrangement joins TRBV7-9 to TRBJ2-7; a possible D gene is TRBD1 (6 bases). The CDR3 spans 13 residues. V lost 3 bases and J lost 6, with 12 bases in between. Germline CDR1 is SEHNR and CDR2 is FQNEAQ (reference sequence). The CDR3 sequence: CASSLVQGSEQYF. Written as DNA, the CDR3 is TGTGCCAGCAGCTTGGTTCAGGGGTCCGAGCAGTACTTC.

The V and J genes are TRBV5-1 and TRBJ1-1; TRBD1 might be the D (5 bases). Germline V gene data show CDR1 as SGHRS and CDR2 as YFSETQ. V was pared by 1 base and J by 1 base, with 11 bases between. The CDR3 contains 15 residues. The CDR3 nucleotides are TGCGCCAGCAGCTTGATGGTAGGGGCGAACACTGAAGCTTTCTTT. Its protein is CASSLMVGANTEAFF.

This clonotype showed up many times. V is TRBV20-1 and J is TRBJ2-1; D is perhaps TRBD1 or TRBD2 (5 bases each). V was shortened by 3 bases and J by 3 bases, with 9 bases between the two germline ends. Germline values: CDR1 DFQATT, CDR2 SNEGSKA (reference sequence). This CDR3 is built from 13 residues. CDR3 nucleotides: TGCAGTGCTAGTCGAGGGGACTACAATGAGCAGTTCTTC. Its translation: CSASRGDYNEQFF.

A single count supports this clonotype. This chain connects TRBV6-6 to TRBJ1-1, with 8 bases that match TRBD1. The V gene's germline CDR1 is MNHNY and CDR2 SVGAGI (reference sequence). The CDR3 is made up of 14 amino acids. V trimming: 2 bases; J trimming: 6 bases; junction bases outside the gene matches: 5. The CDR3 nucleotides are TGTGCCAGCAGTTACCAGGGGGCGACGGCTGAAGCTTTCTTT. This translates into CASSYQGATAEAFF.

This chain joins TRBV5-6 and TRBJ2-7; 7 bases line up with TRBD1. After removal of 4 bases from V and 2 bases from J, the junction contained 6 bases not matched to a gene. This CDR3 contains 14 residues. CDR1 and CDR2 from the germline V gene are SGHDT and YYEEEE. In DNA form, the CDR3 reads TGTGCCAGCAGCGGGAGACAGGGAACCTACGAGCAGTACTTC. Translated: CASSGRQGTYEQYF.

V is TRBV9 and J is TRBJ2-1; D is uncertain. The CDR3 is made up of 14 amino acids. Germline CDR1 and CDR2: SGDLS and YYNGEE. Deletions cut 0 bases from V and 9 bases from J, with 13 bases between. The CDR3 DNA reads TGTGCCAGCAGCGTAGGTTACCATGGCGGTGAGCAGTTCTTC. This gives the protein CASSVGYHGGEQFF.

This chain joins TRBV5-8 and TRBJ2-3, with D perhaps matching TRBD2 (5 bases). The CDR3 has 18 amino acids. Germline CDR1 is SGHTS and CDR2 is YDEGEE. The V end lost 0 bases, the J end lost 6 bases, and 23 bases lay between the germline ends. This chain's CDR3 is CASSLGAVIGVSLDTQYF. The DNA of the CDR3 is TGTGCCAGCAGCTTGGGAGCCGTGATCGGGGTTTCTTTGGATACGCAGTATTTT.

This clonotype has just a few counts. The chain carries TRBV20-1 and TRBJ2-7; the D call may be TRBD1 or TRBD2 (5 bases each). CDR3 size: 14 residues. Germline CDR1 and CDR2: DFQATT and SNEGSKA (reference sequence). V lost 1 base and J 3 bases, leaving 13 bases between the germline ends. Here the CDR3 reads CSARVGTPFYEQYF. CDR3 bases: TGCAGTGCTAGAGTGGGGACCCCTTTCTACGAGCAGTACTTC.

CDR3 in amino acids: CSVDMTGMNTEAFF. The DNA of the CDR3 is TGCAGCGTTGATATGACAGGGATGAACACTGAAGCTTTCTTT. The J gene is TRBJ1-1, the V gene TRBV29-1; TRBD1 matches 7 bases. V was pared by 3 bases and J by 0 bases, with 4 bases of the junction left unmatched. The CDR3 has 14 amino acids. Germline-derived CDR1 and CDR2 are SQVTM and ANQGSEA.

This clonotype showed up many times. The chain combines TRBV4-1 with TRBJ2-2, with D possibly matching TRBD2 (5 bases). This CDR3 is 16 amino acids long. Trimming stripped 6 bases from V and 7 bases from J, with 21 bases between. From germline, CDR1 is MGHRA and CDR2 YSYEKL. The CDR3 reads CASSPRVVGAGGELFF. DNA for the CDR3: TGCGCCAGCAGTCCGAGGGTGGTCGGTGCCGGCGGGGAGCTGTTTTTT.

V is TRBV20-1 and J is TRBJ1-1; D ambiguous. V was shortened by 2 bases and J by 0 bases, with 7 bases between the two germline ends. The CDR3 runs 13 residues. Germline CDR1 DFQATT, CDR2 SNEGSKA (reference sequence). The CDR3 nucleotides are TGCAGTGCTAGAAGTCGGCTGAACACTGAAGCTTTCTTT. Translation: CSARSRLNTEAFF.

The CDR3 bases are TGTGCCAGTAGTATTGGGACAGCTCTCTCTGGGGCCAACGTCCTGACTTTC. It translates to CASSIGTALSGANVLTF. This chain links TRBV19 with TRBJ2-6; 7 nucleotides agree with TRBD1. Germline CDR1 LNHDA, CDR2 SQIVND (reference sequence). V lost 3 bases to trimming and J lost 0 bases; unmatched junction nucleotides: 5. The CDR3 has 17 amino acids.

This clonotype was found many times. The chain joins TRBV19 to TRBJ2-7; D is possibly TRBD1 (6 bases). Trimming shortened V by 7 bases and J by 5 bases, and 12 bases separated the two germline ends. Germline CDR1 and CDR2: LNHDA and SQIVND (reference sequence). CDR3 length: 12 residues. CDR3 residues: CASNNRDHEQYF. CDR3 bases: TGTGCCAGTAATAACAGGGACCACGAGCAGTACTTC.

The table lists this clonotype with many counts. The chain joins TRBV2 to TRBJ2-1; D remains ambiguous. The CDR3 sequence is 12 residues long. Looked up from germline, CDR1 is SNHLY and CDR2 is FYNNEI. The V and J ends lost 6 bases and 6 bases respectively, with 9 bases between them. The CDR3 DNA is TGTGCCAGCAGGTCGTTTCTCAATGAGCAGTTCTTC. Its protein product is CASRSFLNEQFF.

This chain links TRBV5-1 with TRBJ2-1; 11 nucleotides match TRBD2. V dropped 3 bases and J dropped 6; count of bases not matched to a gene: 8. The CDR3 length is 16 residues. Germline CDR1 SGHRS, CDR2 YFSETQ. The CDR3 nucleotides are TGCGCCAGCAGCTCCTTACTAGCGGGAGAAGGCAATGAGCAGTTCTTC. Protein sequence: CASSSLLAGEGNEQFF.

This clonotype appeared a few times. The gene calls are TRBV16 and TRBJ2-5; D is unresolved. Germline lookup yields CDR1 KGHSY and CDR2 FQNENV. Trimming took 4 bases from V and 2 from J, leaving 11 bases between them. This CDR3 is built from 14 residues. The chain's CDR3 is CASSLLVEQETQYF. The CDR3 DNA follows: TGTGCCAGCAGCCTTCTAGTCGAACAAGAGACCCAGTACTTC.